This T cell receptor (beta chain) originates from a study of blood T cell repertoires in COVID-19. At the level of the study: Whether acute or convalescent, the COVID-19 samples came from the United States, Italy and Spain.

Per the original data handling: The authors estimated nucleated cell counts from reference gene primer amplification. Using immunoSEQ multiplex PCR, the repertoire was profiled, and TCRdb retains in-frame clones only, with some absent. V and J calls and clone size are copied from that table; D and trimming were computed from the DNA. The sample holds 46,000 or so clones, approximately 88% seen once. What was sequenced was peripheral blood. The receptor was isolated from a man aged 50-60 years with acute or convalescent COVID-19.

The CDR3 loop reads CASSPDSSGYTF. CDR3 bases: TGTGCCAGCTCACCCGACAGTTCCGGCTACACCTTC. The chain recombines TRBV18 with TRBJ1-2; a possible D gene is TRBD1 (5 bases). Trimming left V 3 bases short and J 8 bases short, with 10 bases between. In germline, CDR1 is KGHSH, CDR2 LQKENI. The length of the CDR3 is 12 residues.